This TCR beta chain came from a study of neoadjuvant anti-PD-1 for oral cavity cancer. Study information: Patients without progression received a fourth nivolumab dose around day 43, then surgical resection on days 50-56. Findings of the study overall: Treg/Th17 ratio rose with pretreatment blood and fell with post-treatment tumor TCRbeta clonality.

The time point was: after neoadjuvant nivolumab, at surgical resection. Cohort: HPV-negative, locally advanced oral cavity squamous cell carcinoma patients. Profiling relied on immunoSEQ multiplex PCR, and the TCRdb table lists in-frame clones only, not all of them. The table lists around 5,300 clones, approximately 53% of them singletons. Points on this clone: Its specificity is not known.

This clonotype originated in a person between 40 and 85 years old with oral cavity squamous cell carcinoma. The sequences come from tumor tissue, collected after nivolumab (anti-PD-1) treatment.

CDR3 DNA sequence: TGTGCCAGCAGCAAAAGGCCCGCCGGGACAGGGTACAATGAGCAGTTCTTC. Protein: CASSKRPAGTGYNEQFF. The J gene is TRBJ2-1, the V gene TRBV7-8; 9 bases agree with TRBD1. The V and J ends lost 5 bases and 4 bases, in that order; junction bases with no gene match: 12. This CDR3 contains 17 residues. CDR1 is SGHVS and CDR2 is FQNEAQ in the germline V gene.